This T cell receptor beta chain is drawn from a study of cytomegalovirus exposure and HLA in healthy donors. Donors were drawn from the approximately 120-subject validation cohort, separate from the approximately 680-subject first cohort. Germline-derived CDR1 and CDR2 are SQVTM and ANQGSEA. V trimming: 1 base; J trimming: 1 base; junction bases outside the gene matches: 12. This CDR3 is 17 amino acids long. In the case of this clone: The antigen is unknown.

Here immunoSEQ multiplex PCR was the method, and the copy in TCRdb shows in-frame clones only, minus some. The data show a few hundred thousand clones, around four fifths seen once. General study findings and limits: According to the study, 180 or so TCR beta chains were cytomegalovirus-associated.

The rearrangement uses TRBV29-1 and TRBJ1-1, with 7 bases matching TRBD1. Sequenced: PBMCs. This TCR was recovered from a woman younger than 45 in good health and CMV-seropositive. The CDR3: CSVEGRDSLPGNTEAFF. As DNA, the CDR3 is TGCAGCGTTGAAGGCCGGGACAGCCTTCCCGGGAACACTGAAGCTTTCTTT.